Described below is a single T cell receptor (beta chain) sequence and its context. Its antigen is not identified. The entry originates in a study of early T cells in non-severe SARS-CoV-2 infection. As for the study in general: Bulk RNA from unsorted whole blood was sequenced; chains were unpaired. Broader study findings: Private and CD4 specificities were missed by VDJdb matching, skewed to anti-spike CD8.

Each single cDNA molecule received a unique molecular identifier. Each CDR3 protein is one row after TCRdb ran MiXCR on the 5' RACE reads. The data hold some 75,000 distinct CDR3 sequences, with roughly 15% observed a single time. The V end was cut by 7 bases, the J end by 7 bases, with 13 bases between. CDR1 SEHNR and CDR2 FQNEAQ come from the germline V gene (reference sequence). There are 12 residues in the CDR3. Input material: whole blood. The chain recombines TRBV7-9 with TRBJ1-2; TRBD1 might be the D (5 bases). The receptor comes from an adult who was a healthcare worker with PCR-confirmed SARS-CoV-2 infection or an uninfected control (not recorded which). The CDR3 bases are TGTGCCAGCAACCCCCGGGGGTTTGGCTACACCTTC. Residues: CASNPRGFGYTF.